These T cell receptor beta chains were read from a single sample in a study of post-analysis software for immune sequencing data. TCRdb independently ran MiXCR on the PCR reads; one entry per CDR3 protein. Of around 200,000 distinct CDR3 sequences in the sample, 29% are singletons; the top ten hold more than 3%. The sample comprised blood. Receptors were obtained from a girl aged 2-17 years with multiple sclerosis. The CDR3 runs from the conserved cysteine through the conserved F or W. A D gene is named only where the DNA matches it firmly. Expanded clones are given a class, and other clones once, few, many or no size at all.

TRBV12-3/TRBV12-4	TRBJ1-2	TRBD1	many	CASSQGQVYGYTF	TGTGCCAGCAGTCAGGGACAGGTATATGGCTACACCTTC
TRBV12-3/TRBV12-4	TRBJ1-2	.	many	CASSQHWNYGYTF	TGTGCCAGCAGTCAACACTGGAACTATGGCTACACCTTC
TRBV14	TRBJ2-7	.	.	CASSQDHGTIPYEQYF	TGTGCCAGCAGCCAAGATCATGGGACCATACCCTACGAGCAGTACTTC
TRBV20-1	TRBJ1-1	.	.	CSAPAGALTEAFF	TGCAGTGCGCCTGCAGGGGCCCTCACTGAAGCTTTCTTT
TRBV7-9	TRBJ1-1	.	many	CASSLGHPLTEAFF	TGTGCCAGCAGCCTGGGGCATCCCCTCACTGAAGCTTTCTTT
TRBV7-9	TRBJ2-5	TRBD2	.	CASSSGLAGDPAYF	TGTGCCAGCAGCTCGGGACTAGCGGGGGACCCGGCGTACTTC
TRBV3-1	TRBJ1-3	.	few	CASSQGDTIYF	TGTGCCAGCAGCCAAGGGGACACCATATATTTT
TRBV20-1	TRBJ2-5	TRBD1	many	CSNIDRGKETQYF	TGCAGTAACATCGACAGGGGTAAAGAGACCCAGTACTTC
TRBV12-3/TRBV12-4	TRBJ2-3	.	many	CASSPQRGGTDTQYF	TGTGCCAGCAGCCCACAAAGGGGGGGCACAGATACGCAGTATTTT
TRBV20-1	TRBJ1-2	.	.	CSAELSVTNYGYTF	TGCAGTGCTGAGCTCTCAGTCACTAACTATGGCTACACCTTC
TRBV10-2	TRBJ2-7	.	many	CASLRAGRTLGEQYF	TGCGCCAGCCTCCGGGCAGGCCGAACTCTAGGCGAGCAGTACTTC
TRBV29-1	TRBJ2-1	.	many	CSARADNEQFF	TGCAGCGCCCGGGCCGACAATGAGCAGTTCTTC
TRBV30	TRBJ1-2	.	few	CAWSVAHIYGYTF	TGTGCCTGGAGTGTAGCACACATCTATGGCTACACCTTC
TRBV4-1	TRBJ2-1	TRBD2	.	CASSQPTRLAGVGEQFF	TGCGCCAGCAGCCAGCCCACGAGACTAGCGGGAGTCGGTGAGCAGTTCTTC
TRBV20-1	TRBJ1-2	.	.	CSAALTGRYGYTF	TGCAGCGCCGCCCTTACGGGCCGGTATGGCTACACCTTC
TRBV7-9	TRBJ2-1	TRBD2	.	CPSSHRLAPHEQFF	TGTCCCAGCAGCCACAGACTAGCCCCCCATGAGCAGTTCTTC